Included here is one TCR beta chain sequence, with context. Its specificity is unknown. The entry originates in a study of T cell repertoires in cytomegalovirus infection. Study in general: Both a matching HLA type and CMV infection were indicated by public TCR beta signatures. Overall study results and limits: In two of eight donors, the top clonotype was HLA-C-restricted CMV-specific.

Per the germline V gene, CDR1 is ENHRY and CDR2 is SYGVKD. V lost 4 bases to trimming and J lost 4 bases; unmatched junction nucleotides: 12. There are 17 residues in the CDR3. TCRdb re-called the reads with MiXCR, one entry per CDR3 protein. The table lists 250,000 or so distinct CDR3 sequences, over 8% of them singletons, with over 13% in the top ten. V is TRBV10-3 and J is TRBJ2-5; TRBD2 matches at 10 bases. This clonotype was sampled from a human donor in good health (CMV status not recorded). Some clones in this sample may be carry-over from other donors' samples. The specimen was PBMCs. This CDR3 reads CAISAYPSGSPGETQYF. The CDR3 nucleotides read TGTGCCATCAGTGCGTATCCTAGCGGGAGTCCCGGAGAGACCCAGTACTTC.